This TCR beta chain was sequenced in a study of T-cell reconstitution after alpha-beta-depleted transplantation in children. Study-wide results and caveats: Surviving recipient T cells and intrathymic progenitors accounted for some patients' high TCRbeta diversity at day 60.

The TCRbeta library was prepared with unique molecular identifiers. A single record per CDR3 protein comes from TCRdb applying MiXCR to the PCR reads. This table holds around 960,000 distinct CDR3 sequences, about 30% found once. Concerning this clonotype itself: Its specificity is unknown.

Sample: PBMCs, mostly from graft donor cells, taken 360 days after TCRalphabeta/CD19-depleted stem cell transplant. The TCR sequence derives from a boy in the first two years of life who had a stem cell transplant for SCID, so the T cells may come from the graft donor.

In DNA form, the CDR3 reads TGCGCCAGCAGCTCACGAGTGGGCTACGAGCAGTACTTC. Translating gives CASSSRVGYEQYF. The genes are TRBV5-1 and TRBJ2-7; D unclear. Germline-derived CDR1 and CDR2 are SGHRS and YFSETQ. V shed 3 bases and J shed 3 bases, with 10 bases lying between them. The CDR3 has 13 amino acids.